This TCR beta chain was sequenced for a study of T cell repertoires in cytomegalovirus infection. Germline CDR1 and CDR2: MNHEY and SVGEGT. The CDR3 totals 15 residues. Trimming took 2 bases from V and 0 from J; bases not matched to a gene: 3. TCRdb itself ran the reads through MiXCR, one entry per CDR3 protein. This sample carries 150,000 to 200,000 distinct CDR3 sequences, roughly 27% of them seen once, and the ten largest clones take roughly 31%. The TCR was taken from a human donor in good health (CMV status not recorded). Some clones in this sample may be carry-over from other donors' samples. Sequencing used PBMCs. The chain employs TRBV6-2 or TRBV6-3 and TRBJ2-7; 8 nucleotides match TRBD2. The CDR3 sequence: CASSYIAGNSYEQYF. The CDR3 DNA follows: TGTGCCAGCAGTTACATAGCGGGGAACTCCTACGAGCAGTACTTC.